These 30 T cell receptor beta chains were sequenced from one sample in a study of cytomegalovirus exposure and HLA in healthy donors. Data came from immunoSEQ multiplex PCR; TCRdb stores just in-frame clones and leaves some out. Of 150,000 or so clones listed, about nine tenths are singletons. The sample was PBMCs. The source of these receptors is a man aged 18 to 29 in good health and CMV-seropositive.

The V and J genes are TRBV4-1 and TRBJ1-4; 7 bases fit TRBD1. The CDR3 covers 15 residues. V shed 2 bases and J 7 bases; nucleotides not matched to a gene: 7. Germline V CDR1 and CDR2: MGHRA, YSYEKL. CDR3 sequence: CASSQPGQISEKLFF. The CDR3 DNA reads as TGCGCCAGCAGCCAACCGGGACAGATTAGTGAAAAACTGTTTTTT.

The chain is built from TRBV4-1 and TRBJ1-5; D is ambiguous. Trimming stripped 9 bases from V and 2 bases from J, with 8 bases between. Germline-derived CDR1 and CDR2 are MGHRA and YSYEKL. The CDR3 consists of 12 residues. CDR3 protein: CASGPGNQPQHF. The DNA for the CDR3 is TGCGCCAGTGGGCCGGGCAATCAGCCCCAGCATTTT.

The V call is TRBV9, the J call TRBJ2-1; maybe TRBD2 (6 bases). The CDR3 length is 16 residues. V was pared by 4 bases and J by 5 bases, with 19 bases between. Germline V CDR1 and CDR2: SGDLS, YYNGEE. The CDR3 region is CASSTIISGADNEQFF. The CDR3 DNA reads TGTGCCAGCAGCACTATTATTAGCGGAGCCGACAATGAGCAGTTCTTC.

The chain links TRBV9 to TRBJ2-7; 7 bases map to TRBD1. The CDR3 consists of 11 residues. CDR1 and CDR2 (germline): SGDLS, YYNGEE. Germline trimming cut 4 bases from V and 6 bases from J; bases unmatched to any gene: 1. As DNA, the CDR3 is TGTGCCAGCAGCAGGGGGCTCGAGCAGTACTTC. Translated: CASSRGLEQYF.

CDR3 nucleotide sequence: TGCGCCAGCAGCTTGAGCCCCTACGAGCAGTACTTC. This encodes CASSLSPYEQYF. This chain uses TRBV5-1 with TRBJ2-7; no firm D call. Trimming left V 1 base short and J 2 bases short, with 4 bases between. The CDR3 loop spans 12 amino acids. The germline CDR1 and CDR2 sequences are SGHRS and YFSETQ.

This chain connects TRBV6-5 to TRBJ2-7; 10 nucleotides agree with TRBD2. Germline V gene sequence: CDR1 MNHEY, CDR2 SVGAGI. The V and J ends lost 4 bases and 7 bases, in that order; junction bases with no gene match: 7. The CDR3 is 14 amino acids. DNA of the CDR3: TGTGCCAGCAGTTCAAGCGGGAGGGCCTTTGAGCAGTACTTC. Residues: CASSSSGRAFEQYF.

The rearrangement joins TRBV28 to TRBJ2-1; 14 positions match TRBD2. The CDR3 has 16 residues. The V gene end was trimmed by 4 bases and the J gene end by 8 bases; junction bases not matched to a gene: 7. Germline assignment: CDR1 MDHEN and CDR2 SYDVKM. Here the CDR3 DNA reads TGTGCCAGCAGTTCAGGACAGGGACTAGCGGGAGATGAGCAGTTCTTC. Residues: CASSSGQGLAGDEQFF.

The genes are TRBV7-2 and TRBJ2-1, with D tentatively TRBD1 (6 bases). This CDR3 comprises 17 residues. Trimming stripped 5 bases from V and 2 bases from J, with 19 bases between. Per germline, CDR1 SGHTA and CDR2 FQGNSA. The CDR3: CASSRNTIRTAYNEQFF. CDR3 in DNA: TGTGCCAGCAGCCGTAATACTATCCGGACAGCCTACAATGAGCAGTTCTTC.

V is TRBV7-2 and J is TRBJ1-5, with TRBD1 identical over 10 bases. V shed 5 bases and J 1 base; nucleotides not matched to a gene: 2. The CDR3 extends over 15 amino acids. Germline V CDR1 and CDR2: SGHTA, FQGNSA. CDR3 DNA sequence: TGTGCCAGCAGCCGACAGGGGGCAAGCAATCAGCCCCAGCATTTT. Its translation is CASSRQGASNQPQHF.

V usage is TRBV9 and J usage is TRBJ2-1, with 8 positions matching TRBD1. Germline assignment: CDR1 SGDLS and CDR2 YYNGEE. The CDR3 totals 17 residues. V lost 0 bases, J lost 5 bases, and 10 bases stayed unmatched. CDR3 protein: CASSVDPGRGPNNEQFF. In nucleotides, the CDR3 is TGTGCCAGCAGCGTAGACCCAGGCAGGGGGCCAAACAATGAGCAGTTCTTC.

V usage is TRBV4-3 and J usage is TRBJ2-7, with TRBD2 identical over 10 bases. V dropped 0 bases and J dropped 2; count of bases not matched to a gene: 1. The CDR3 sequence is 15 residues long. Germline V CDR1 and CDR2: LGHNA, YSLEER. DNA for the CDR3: TGCGCCAGCAGCCAAGATAGCGGGGGGCCCTACGAGCAGTACTTC. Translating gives CASSQDSGGPYEQYF.

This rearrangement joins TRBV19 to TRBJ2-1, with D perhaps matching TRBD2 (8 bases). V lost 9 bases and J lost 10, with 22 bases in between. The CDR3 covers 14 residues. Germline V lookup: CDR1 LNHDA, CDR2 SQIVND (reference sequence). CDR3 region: CASGRGLEALEQFF. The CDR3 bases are TGTGCCAGCGGGAGGGGGCTAGAGGCATTGGAGCAGTTCTTC.

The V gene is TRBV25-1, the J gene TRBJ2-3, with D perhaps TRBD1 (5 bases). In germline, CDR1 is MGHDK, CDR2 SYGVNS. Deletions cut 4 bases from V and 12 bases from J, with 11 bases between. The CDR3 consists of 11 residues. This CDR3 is CASSGGQLQYF. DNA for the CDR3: TGTGCCAGCAGTGGGGGCCAGCTCCAGTATTTT. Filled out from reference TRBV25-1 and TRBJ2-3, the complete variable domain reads EADIYQTPRYLVIGTGKKITLECSQTMGHDKMYWYQQDPGMELHLIHYSYGVNSTEKGDLSSESTVSRIRTEHFPLTLESARPSHTSQYLCASSGGQLQYFGPGTRLTVL.

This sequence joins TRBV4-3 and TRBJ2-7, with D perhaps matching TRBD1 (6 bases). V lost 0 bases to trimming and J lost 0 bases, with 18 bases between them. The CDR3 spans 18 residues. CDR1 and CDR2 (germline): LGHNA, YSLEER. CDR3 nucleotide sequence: TGCGCCAGCAGCCAAGATTGGGTGCCCGGGACAAGCTCCTACGAGCAGTACTTC. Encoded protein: CASSQDWVPGTSSYEQYF.

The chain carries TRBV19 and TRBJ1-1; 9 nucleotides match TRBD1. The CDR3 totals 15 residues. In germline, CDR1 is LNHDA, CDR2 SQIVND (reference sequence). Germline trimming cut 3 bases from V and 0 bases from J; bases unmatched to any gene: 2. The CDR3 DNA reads TGTGCCAGTAGTATGGGGACAGGGATGAACACTGAAGCTTTCTTT. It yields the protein CASSMGTGMNTEAFF.

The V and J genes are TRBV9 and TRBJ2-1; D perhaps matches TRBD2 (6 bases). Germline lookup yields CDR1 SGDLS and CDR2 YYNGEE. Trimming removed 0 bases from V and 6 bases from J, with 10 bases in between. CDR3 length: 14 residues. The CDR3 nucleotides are TGTGCCAGCAGCGTAGGGACTAACGCCAATGAGCAGTTCTTC. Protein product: CASSVGTNANEQFF.

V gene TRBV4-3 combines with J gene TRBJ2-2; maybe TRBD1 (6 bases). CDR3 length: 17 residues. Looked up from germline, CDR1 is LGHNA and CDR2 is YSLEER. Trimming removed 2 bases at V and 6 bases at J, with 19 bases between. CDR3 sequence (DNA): TGCGCCAGCAGCCAACCCCCCACAGGGAGTATCGCCGGGGAGCTGTTTTTT. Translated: CASSQPPTGSIAGELFF.

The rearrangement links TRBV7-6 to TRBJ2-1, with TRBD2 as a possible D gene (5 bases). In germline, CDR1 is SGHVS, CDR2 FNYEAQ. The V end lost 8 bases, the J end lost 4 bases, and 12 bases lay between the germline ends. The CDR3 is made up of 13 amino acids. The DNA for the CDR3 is TGTGCCAGCCGGGGAACTAGATACAATGAGCAGTTCTTC. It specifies CASRGTRYNEQFF.

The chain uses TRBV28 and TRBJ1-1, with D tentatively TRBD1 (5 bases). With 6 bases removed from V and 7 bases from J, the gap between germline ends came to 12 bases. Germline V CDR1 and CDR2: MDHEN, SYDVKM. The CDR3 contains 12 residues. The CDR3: CASRQGLREAFF. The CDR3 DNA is TGTGCCAGCAGGCAGGGTCTGCGTGAAGCTTTCTTT.

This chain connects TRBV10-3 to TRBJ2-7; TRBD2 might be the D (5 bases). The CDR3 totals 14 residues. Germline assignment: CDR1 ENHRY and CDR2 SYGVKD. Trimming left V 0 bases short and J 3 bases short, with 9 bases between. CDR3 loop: CAISESGVLYEQYF. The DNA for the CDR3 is TGTGCCATCAGTGAGTCGGGAGTTCTCTACGAGCAGTACTTC.

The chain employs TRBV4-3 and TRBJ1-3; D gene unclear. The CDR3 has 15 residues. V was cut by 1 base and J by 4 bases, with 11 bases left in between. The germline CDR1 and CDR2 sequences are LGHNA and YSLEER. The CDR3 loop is CASSQGSGIGNTIYF. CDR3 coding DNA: TGCGCCAGCAGCCAAGGGTCCGGGATCGGAAACACCATATATTTT.

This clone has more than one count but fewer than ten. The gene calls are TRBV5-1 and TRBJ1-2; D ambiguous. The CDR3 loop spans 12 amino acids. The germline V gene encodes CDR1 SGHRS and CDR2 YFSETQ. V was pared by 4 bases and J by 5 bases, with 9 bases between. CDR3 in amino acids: CASSPGLYGYTF. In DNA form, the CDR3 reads TGCGCCAGCAGCCCCGGACTGTATGGCTACACCTTC.

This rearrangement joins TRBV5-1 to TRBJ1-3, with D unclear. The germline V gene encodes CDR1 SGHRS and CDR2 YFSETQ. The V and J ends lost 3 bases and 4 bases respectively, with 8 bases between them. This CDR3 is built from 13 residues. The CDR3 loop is CASSYTVGNTIYF. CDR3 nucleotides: TGCGCCAGCAGCTATACGGTCGGAAACACCATATATTTT.

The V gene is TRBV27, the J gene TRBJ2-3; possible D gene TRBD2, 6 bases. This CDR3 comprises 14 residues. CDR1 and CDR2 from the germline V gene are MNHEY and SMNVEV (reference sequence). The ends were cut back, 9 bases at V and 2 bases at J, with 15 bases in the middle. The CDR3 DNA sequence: TGTGCCAGTGGGTTGGAGGGACTCACAGATACGCAGTATTTT. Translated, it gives CASGLEGLTDTQYF.

Here the CDR3 DNA reads TGTGCCAGCATTTTTGGTTCCCGTGGGCCCTACGAGCAGTACTTC. Translation: CASIFGSRGPYEQYF. V usage is TRBV6-1 and J usage is TRBJ2-7; D gene ambiguous. The CDR3 length is 15 residues. The V end was cut by 7 bases, the J end by 2 bases, with 18 bases between. From germline, CDR1 is MNHNS and CDR2 SASEGT.

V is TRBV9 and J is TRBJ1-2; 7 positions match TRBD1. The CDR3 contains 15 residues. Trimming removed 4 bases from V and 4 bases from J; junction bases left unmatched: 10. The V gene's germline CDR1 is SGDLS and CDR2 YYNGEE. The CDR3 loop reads CASSQRDRVTYGYTF. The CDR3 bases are TGTGCCAGCAGCCAACGTGACAGGGTAACCTATGGCTACACCTTC. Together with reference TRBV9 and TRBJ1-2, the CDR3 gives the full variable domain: DSGVTQTPKHLITATGQRVTLRCSPRSGDLSVYWYQQSLDQGLQFLIQYYNGEERAKGNILERFSAQQFPDLHSELNLSSLELGDSALYFCASSQRDRVTYGYTFGSGTRLTVV.

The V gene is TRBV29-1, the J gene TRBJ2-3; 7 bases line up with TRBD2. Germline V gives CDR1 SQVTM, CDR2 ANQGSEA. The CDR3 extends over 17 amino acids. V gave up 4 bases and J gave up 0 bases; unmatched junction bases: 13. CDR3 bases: TGCAGCGTTGTCCTATGGGCCCTAGCGGAAAGCACAGATACGCAGTATTTT. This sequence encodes CSVVLWALAESTDTQYF.

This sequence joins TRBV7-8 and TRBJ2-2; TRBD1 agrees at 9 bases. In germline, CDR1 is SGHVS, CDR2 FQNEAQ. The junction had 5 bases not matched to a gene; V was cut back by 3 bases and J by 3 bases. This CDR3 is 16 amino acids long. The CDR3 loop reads CASSFRDRVDTGELFF. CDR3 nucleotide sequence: TGTGCCAGCAGCTTCCGGGACAGGGTGGACACCGGGGAGCTGTTTTTT.

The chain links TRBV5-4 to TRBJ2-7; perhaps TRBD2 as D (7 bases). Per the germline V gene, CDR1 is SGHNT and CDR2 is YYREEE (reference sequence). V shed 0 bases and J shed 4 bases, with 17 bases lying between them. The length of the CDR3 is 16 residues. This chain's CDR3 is CASSLGLRAGAYEQYF. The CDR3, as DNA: TGTGCCAGCAGCTTGGGGTTGCGCGCGGGGGCGTACGAGCAGTACTTC.

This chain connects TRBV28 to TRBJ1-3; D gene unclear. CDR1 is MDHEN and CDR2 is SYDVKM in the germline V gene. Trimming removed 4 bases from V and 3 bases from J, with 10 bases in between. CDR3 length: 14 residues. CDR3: CASSSAGDGNTIYF. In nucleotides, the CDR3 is TGTGCCAGCAGTTCCGCGGGAGATGGAAACACCATATATTTT.